This section outlines one TCR beta chain sequence together with its context. Its antigen is currently unknown. The sample belongs to a study of cytomegalovirus exposure and HLA in healthy donors. Study results and caveats: Most TCR sequences were seen very rarely across donors, but some public TCRs occurred in many. There were over 150 TCR beta chains listed as cytomegalovirus-associated. What a later analysis reportedly showed was that an Asian-associated ancestry cluster had fewer N-insertions than the 666-donor mean.

It was with 60 Vbeta and 13 Jbeta primers that the PCR ran. TCRdb's table, derived via immunoSEQ multiplex PCR, lists solely in-frame clones and lacks some. The repertoire has 100,000 to 150,000 clones, 80% to 90% of them found once; the top ten carry 0.95% to 1.4%. The CDR3 totals 15 residues. V shed 10 bases and J 0 bases; nucleotides not matched to a gene: 9. The germline gives CDR1 SNHLY, CDR2 FYNNEI. Donors sampled were nominally healthy, though unrecorded immune exposures were likely. Sequencing used PBMCs. The genes are TRBV2 and TRBJ2-3, with 8 bases that match TRBD2. The TCR sequence derives from a woman between 25 and 40 years old in good health and CMV-seronegative. The CDR3: CANPERELSTDTQYF. Here the CDR3 DNA reads TGTGCCAACCCCGAGCGGGAGCTAAGCACAGATACGCAGTATTTT.